This entry concerns a single TCR beta chain. The antigen is undetermined. There were TCR beta CDR3 regions amplified from RNA transcripts. Initially, a first-round RT-PCR of the TCR CDR3 employed the HTBI primer set. MiXCR was run by TCRdb on the multiplex PCR reads, yielding one entry per CDR3 protein. The sample has a few hundred thousand distinct CDR3 sequences, approximately 14% seen once. This sample is part of a study of T cells in Graves' hyperthyroidism and ophthalmopathy. This CDR3 has 13 residues. The junction had 3 bases not matched to a gene; V was cut back by 8 bases and J by 0 bases. Germline assignment: CDR1 MNHEY and CDR2 SMNVEV (reference sequence). The study's findings and limits: Most thyroid clonotypes expanded above 0.001 were also detected in blood.

In the ophthalmopathy cohort, Clinical Activity Score was at least 3, NOSPECS grade at least 4, and duration under 3 months. Uncontrolled infection, other autoimmune disease, pregnancy or lactation disqualified patients from enrolment. Diagnosis rested on symptoms, serum thyroxine and TRAb, thyroid ultrasound, and orbital computed tomography. The specimen was blood. This rearrangement joins TRBV27 to TRBJ1-2; 7 bases are shared with TRBD1. This sequence was found in a woman in her twenties or thirties with Graves' ophthalmopathy. CDR3 in amino acids: CASGQAANYGYTF. The CDR3 DNA reads TGTGCCAGCGGACAGGCAGCTAACTATGGCTACACCTTC.